This paragraph reports one T cell receptor (beta chain). This sample includes further DNA sequences coding for the same CDR3. A multiplex PCR was run with 60 Vbeta primers and 13 Jbeta primers. Study processing details: Roughly 11 million of the approximately 80 million unique TCR beta chains counted in a later analysis were shared. The repertoire was sequenced with immunoSEQ multiplex PCR; TCRdb's copy has only in-frame clones and lacks some. The DNA was the basis for D and trimming; V, J and clone size are from that table. The sample comprises about 230,000 clones, about 85% of which are singletons, and about 1.2% rests with the top ten. From germline, CDR1 is LNHDA and CDR2 SQIVND (reference sequence). V shed 6 bases, J shed 8 bases, and the junction held 4 bases outside the gene matches. The CDR3 length is 15 residues. The record originates from a study of cytomegalovirus exposure and HLA in healthy donors.

Sequenced: PBMCs. The TCR sequence derives from a human donor in good health. The chain couples TRBV19 to TRBJ2-1; 16 bases agree with TRBD2. CDR3 protein: CASSSGTSGRDEQFF. For the CDR3, the DNA is TGTGCCAGTAGCTCCGGGACTAGCGGGAGGGATGAGCAGTTCTTC.